Listed below are T cell receptor beta chains from one sample, sequenced in a study of T cells in Graves' hyperthyroidism and ophthalmopathy. TCRdb processed the multiplex PCR reads anew with MiXCR; each CDR3 protein has one entry. The sample includes hundreds of thousands of distinct CDR3 sequences, about a fifth of them seen just once. Sequencing input: blood. The source is a woman aged 18-29 years with Graves' hyperthyroidism. Both conserved end residues are part of each CDR3. A D gene is named only where the DNA matches it firmly. For some rows the clone size is stated as once, few or many, or as a class when expanded; others skip it.

CDR3aa	CDR3nt	d_gene	len	j_gene	v_gene	abundance
CSAAGTIDTYEQYF	TGCAGCGCAGCCGGGACTATAGATACCTACGAGCAGTACTTC	TRBD2	14	TRBJ2-7	TRBV29-1	many
CASSLIGYEQYF	TGTGCCAGCAGCTTAATAGGGTACGAGCAGTACTTC	-	12	TRBJ2-7	TRBV11-1	many
CASSQDSGREAYGYTF	TGCGCCAGCAGCCAAGATTCTGGGAGGGAAGCCTATGGCTACACCTTC	-	16	TRBJ1-2	TRBV4-1	few
CASSSPPTGPYEQYF	TGTGCCAGCAGTTCCCCACCGACAGGACCCTACGAGCAGTACTTC	-	15	TRBJ2-7	TRBV6-5	many
CASSFLGLRSTEAFF	TGTGCCAGCAGCTTTCTCGGACTGAGGAGCACTGAAGCTTTCTTT	-	15	TRBJ1-1	TRBV11-2	many
CASRSRGARTGELFF	TGTGCCAGCAGGTCACGGGGGGCTAGGACCGGGGAGCTGTTTTTT	-	15	TRBJ2-2	TRBV11-2	-
CASRHPDRGELWRVNTEAFF	TGCGCCAGCAGACACCCGGACAGGGGAGAACTGTGGAGGGTGAACACTGAAGCTTTCTTT	TRBD1	20	TRBJ1-1	TRBV10-1	-
CASSIDPPFNQPQHF	TGTGCCAGTAGTATAGATCCTCCGTTCAATCAGCCCCAGCATTTT	-	15	TRBJ1-5	TRBV19	-
CASSQESGASTGELFF	TGTGCCAGCAGCCAAGAATCGGGGGCAAGCACCGGGGAGCTGTTTTTT	-	16	TRBJ2-2	TRBV3-1	-
CASSYGRNQETQYF	TGTGCCAGCAGTTACGGGCGGAACCAAGAGACCCAGTACTTC	-	14	TRBJ2-5	TRBV6-5	many
CASSQEMNSPLHF	TGTGCCAGCAGCCAAGAAATGAATTCACCCCTCCACTTT	-	13	TRBJ1-6	TRBV3-1	few
CASSGDRDRGTEAFF	TGTGCCAGCAGCGGGGACAGGGACCGGGGGACTGAAGCTTTCTTT	TRBD1	15	TRBJ1-1	TRBV7-9	many
CASSLSGGPSYEQYF	TGCGCCAGCAGCTTATCCGGGGGGCCCTCCTACGAGCAGTACTTC	-	15	TRBJ2-7	TRBV5-1	many
CSVARERSGNTIYF	TGCAGCGTCGCCAGGGAACGTAGTGGAAACACCATATATTTT	-	14	TRBJ1-3	TRBV29-1	many
CASSPLRTDYTGELFF	TGTGCCAGCTCACCACTCCGAACAGACTACACCGGGGAGCTGTTTTTT	-	16	TRBJ2-2	TRBV18	-
CASWRDRARLTEAFF	TGTGCCAGCTGGAGGGACAGGGCTCGTCTCACTGAAGCTTTCTTT	TRBD1	15	TRBJ1-1	TRBV2	many
CASGSGGPYEQYF	TGTGCCAGCGGGTCCGGGGGGCCCTACGAGCAGTACTTC	-	13	TRBJ2-7	TRBV6-1	-
CASSQGELGEAFF	TGTGCCAGCAGCCAAGGGGAATTGGGGGAAGCTTTCTTT	-	13	TRBJ1-1	TRBV7-2	many
CASSYPGFQETQYF	TGTGCCAGCAGCTACCCGGGGTTTCAAGAGACCCAGTACTTC	-	14	TRBJ2-5	TRBV6-5	many
CASSMGLPQPQHF	TGTGCCAGTAGTATGGGTTTACCTCAGCCCCAGCATTTT	-	13	TRBJ1-5	TRBV19	many
CAISDTSNQETQYF	TGTGCCATCAGCGATACTAGCAACCAAGAGACCCAGTACTTC	-	14	TRBJ2-5	TRBV10-3	many
CASSSRQRGGHQETQYF	TGTGCCAGTAGTAGCCGCCAGCGGGGGGGCCACCAAGAGACCCAGTACTTC	TRBD2	17	TRBJ2-5	TRBV19	few
CASSRIWSRGGRGTLYEQYF	TGTGCCAGCAGTCGGATTTGGAGTCGGGGGGGCCGGGGAACTCTCTACGAGCAGTACTTC	TRBD2	20	TRBJ2-7	TRBV6-2/TRBV6-3	many
CASSYGSAAEYQPQHF	TGTGCCAGCAGTTACGGGTCCGCCGCGGAATATCAGCCCCAGCATTTT	-	16	TRBJ1-5	TRBV12-3/TRBV12-4	once
CASSEIGKSTDTQYF	TGTGCCAGCAGTGAAATAGGGAAGAGCACAGATACGCAGTATTTT	-	15	TRBJ2-3	TRBV2	many
CSVGNRGDGYTF	TGCAGTGTAGGAAACAGGGGGGATGGCTACACCTTC	TRBD1	12	TRBJ1-2	TRBV20-1	-
CASSETGRSGNQPQHF	TGCGCCAGCAGTGAGACAGGCCGGAGTGGCAATCAGCCCCAGCATTTT	-	16	TRBJ1-5	TRBV10-2	many
CASSPGGSHYGYTF	TGTGCCAGCAGTCCCGGGGGTTCTCACTATGGCTACACCTTC	-	14	TRBJ1-2	TRBV12-3/TRBV12-4	-
CASMPGLSSYEQYF	TGTGCCAGCATGCCAGGATTGAGCTCCTACGAGCAGTACTTC	-	14	TRBJ2-7	TRBV6-1	many
CASSTSQSIYEQYF	TGTGCCAGCAGTACATCACAGTCCATCTACGAGCAGTACTTC	-	14	TRBJ2-7	TRBV6-1	many
CASSYSAGPGNTIYF	TGTGCCAGCAGTTACTCGGCAGGGCCCGGAAACACCATATATTTT	-	15	TRBJ1-3	TRBV6-5	many
CASSWAIYSNQPQHF	TGTGCCAGTAGTTGGGCTATTTATAGCAATCAGCCCCAGCATTTT	-	15	TRBJ1-5	TRBV19	many
CASSSSRGGNYGYTF	TGTGCCAGCAGCTCCTCACGAGGGGGGAACTATGGCTACACCTTC	-	15	TRBJ1-2	TRBV6-5	many
CRVRGPEITEAFF	TGCAGAGTTCGGGGCCCAGAGATCACTGAAGCTTTCTTT	-	13	TRBJ1-1	TRBV20-1	many
CSACPTGPRGTDTQYF	TGCAGTGCTTGTCCAACGGGACCCCGCGGGACAGATACGCAGTATTTT	-	16	TRBJ2-3	TRBV20-1	-
CSATAGLAGIKQETQYF	TGCAGTGCTACCGCCGGACTAGCGGGGATAAAGCAAGAGACCCAGTACTTC	TRBD2	17	TRBJ2-5	TRBV20-1	many
CSASEGLATEAFF	TGCAGTGCTAGCGAGGGTTTGGCTACTGAAGCTTTCTTT	-	13	TRBJ1-1	TRBV20-1	many
CASSSTLSSYEQYF	TGTGCCAGCAGTTCGACATTGAGCTCCTACGAGCAGTACTTC	-	14	TRBJ2-7	TRBV27	-
CSARVGTEYGYTF	TGCAGTGCTAGAGTGGGGACAGAATATGGCTACACCTTC	TRBD1	13	TRBJ1-2	TRBV20-1	many
CASSRGQGPWPQHF	TGTGCCAGCAGCCGGGGACAGGGGCCCTGGCCCCAGCATTTT	TRBD1	14	TRBJ1-5	TRBV12-3/TRBV12-4	many
CASSYLGGVVNSPLHF	TGTGCCAGCAGTTACCTCGGAGGGGTTGTTAATTCACCCCTCCACTTT	-	16	TRBJ1-6	TRBV27	many
CASSPLGGAEETQYF	TGTGCCAGCTCACCACTCGGGGGGGCCGAAGAGACCCAGTACTTC	TRBD2	15	TRBJ2-5	TRBV18	few
CASSRAGQGATRGYTF	TGTGCCAGCAGCCGTGCGGGACAGGGGGCCACTAGAGGCTACACCTTC	TRBD1	16	TRBJ1-2	TRBV14	-
CASRPGSLSSGANVLTF	TGTGCCAGCAGGCCGGGATCACTGAGCTCTGGGGCCAACGTCCTGACTTTC	-	17	TRBJ2-6	TRBV6-1	many
CSASLQGSTHEQYF	TGCAGTGCTAGCCTCCAGGGATCTACCCACGAGCAGTACTTC	-	14	TRBJ2-7	TRBV20-1	many